A selection of T cell receptor beta chains follows, all from one sample in a study of neoadjuvant anti-PD-1 for oral cavity cancer. Assay used: immunoSEQ multiplex PCR; TCRdb lists only in-frame clones, some missing. The sample holds 13,000 or so clones, roughly 60% seen once. Here the sequenced sample was tumor tissue, taken before nivolumab (anti-PD-1) treatment. The receptor source for this set is a person between 35 and 79 years old with oral cavity squamous cell carcinoma. CDR3s include the opening cysteine and the closing phenylalanine or tryptophan. The order of the fields is D gene, V gene, J gene, clone size, CDR3 DNA, CDR3 protein. D genes are given only for firm matches. Size is stated for part of the rows, as once, few or many counts, or as a class when the clone is expanded.

TRBD2	TRBV18	TRBJ2-3	-	TGTGCCAGCTCACCATTAAGCGGGAGTGGCGGCACAGATACGCAGTATTTT	CASSPLSGSGGTDTQYF
TRBD2	TRBV10-2	TRBJ2-3	once	TGCGCCAGCAGTGTTTGGACTAGCGGGAGGGTGACAAATACGCAGTATTTT	CASSVWTSGRVTNTQYF
TRBD2	TRBV6-5	TRBJ2-3	-	TGTGCCAGCAGTTTAGCTAGCGGGAGCACAGATACGCAGTATTTT	CASSLASGSTDTQYF
-	TRBV6-5	TRBJ1-4	-	TGTGCCAGCACCGGGCGCGGTGAAAAACTGTTTTTT	CASTGRGEKLFF
-	TRBV27	TRBJ2-2	-	TGTGCCAGCAGTTTTGCGGTTCCGAACACCGGGGAGCTGTTTTTT	CASSFAVPNTGELFF
-	TRBV5-6	TRBJ2-3	few	TGTGCCAGCAGCATCGGCGGGCCCCTCACGCAGTATTTT	CASSIGGPLTQYF
-	TRBV10-3	TRBJ2-7	-	TGTGCCATCAGTGAGGGGGCGAGCCTCCGCGAGCAGTACTTC	CAISEGASLREQYF
TRBD2	TRBV19	TRBJ2-1	-	TGTGCCAGTAGTATGGGGCTAGCGGGAGGGACCAATGAGCAGTTCTTC	CASSMGLAGGTNEQFF
-	TRBV5-1	TRBJ1-4	-	TGCGCCAGCAGCTTGGGGGGAACCGCTAGAAAACTGTTTTTT	CASSLGGTARKLFF
-	TRBV14	TRBJ1-1	-	TGTGCCAGCAGCCGTGTTCCGCGCACTGAAGCTTTCTTT	CASSRVPRTEAFF
-	TRBV30	TRBJ1-1	-	TGTGCCTGGAGTCTCGCAGGGAACACTGAAGCTTTCTTT	CAWSLAGNTEAFF
-	TRBV28	TRBJ1-1	few	TGTGCCAGCAGTTTGATCCCTCAGAACGGACGAATTCGGGTGGCTTTCTTT	CASSLIPQNGRIRVAFF
-	TRBV19	TRBJ1-5	-	TGTGCCAGTAGTGCCGGGACGGCCTCCAATCAGCCCCAGCATTTT	CASSAGTASNQPQHF
-	TRBV11-3	TRBJ2-3	few	TGTGCCAGCAGCTTAGGGCAGGTAGGAGATACGCAGTATTTT	CASSLGQVGDTQYF
TRBD2	TRBV4-1	TRBJ2-5	-	TGCGCCAGCAGCCAAGATGAAGGGCAACTAGCGGGAGGGGAGACCCAGTACTTC	CASSQDEGQLAGGETQYF
-	TRBV28	TRBJ2-7	-	TGTGCCAGCAGACCAGTAAAGGTTCTCTCCTACGAGCAGTACTTC	CASRPVKVLSYEQYF
-	TRBV11-1	TRBJ2-1	-	TGTGCCAGCAGCCCCCGAGGGAACTACAATGAGCAGTTCTTC	CASSPRGNYNEQFF
TRBD1	TRBV6-5	TRBJ1-2	once	TGTGCCAGCAGTTACGGACAGGGGGAATATGGCTACACCTTC	CASSYGQGEYGYTF
TRBD2	TRBV5-5	TRBJ2-7	once	TGTGCCAGCAGAGAACTAGCGGGAGAATACTACGAGCAGTACTTC	CASRELAGEYYEQYF
TRBD1	TRBV6-1	TRBJ1-5	-	TGTGCCAGCAGTGCCGGCCCCTCGCAGGGGGCTACTCAGCCCCAGCATTTT	CASSAGPSQGATQPQHF
-	TRBV7-9	TRBJ1-2	-	TGTGCCAGCAGCTTGGGGGACGGCCTTGACTATGGCTACACCTTC	CASSLGDGLDYGYTF
TRBD1	TRBV2	TRBJ2-7	few	TGTGCCAGCAGCGCACAGGGGGCGGGGGAGCAGTACTTC	CASSAQGAGEQYF
-	TRBV10-3	TRBJ2-7	few	TGTGCCATCAGTGTGCAGGGAGGCTCCTACGAGCAGTACTTC	CAISVQGGSYEQYF
TRBD1	TRBV19	TRBJ1-2	-	TGTGCCATTAGGGACAGGGAGGACGGCTACACCTTC	CAIRDREDGYTF
TRBD2	TRBV28	TRBJ2-7	-	TGTGCCAGCACTGGACTAGCGGCAACCTACGAGCAGTACTTC	CASTGLAATYEQYF
-	TRBV29-1	TRBJ2-3	-	TGCAGCGTACACACGGGCCACGGTACGCAGTATTTT	CSVHTGHGTQYF
-	TRBV19	TRBJ1-5	-	TGTGCCAGTAGTATTTCAGAAGGTGGCAATCAGCCCCAGCATTTT	CASSISEGGNQPQHF
-	TRBV28	TRBJ2-3	few	TGTGCCAGCAGATCACAGGGCGATACGCAGTATTTT	CASRSQGDTQYF
-	TRBV5-4	TRBJ2-2	large	TGTGCCAGCAGCTTCGACGGGAGCACCGGGGAGCTGTTTTTT	CASSFDGSTGELFF
TRBD1	TRBV11-2	TRBJ2-7	-	TGTGCCAGCAGCTTAGTGGGACAGGGGAGCTCCTACGAGCAGTACTTC	CASSLVGQGSSYEQYF